Listed below are T cell receptor beta chains from one sample, sequenced in a study of glioma-infiltrating T cells. TCRdb reprocessed the multiplex PCR reads with MiXCR, giving one entry per CDR3 protein. The sample shows 400,000 or so distinct CDR3 sequences, about two fifths of them seen only once. Sequenced material: glioma tissue, nonneoplastic brain tissue, or PBMCs (not recorded which). These receptor sequences come from a human donor with low-grade glioma or glioblastoma, undergoing nonglioma brain surgery, or in good health (not recorded which). Both conserved end residues are part of each CDR3. A D gene is named only where the DNA matches it firmly. Clone size is shown for a subset of rows, as once, few, many or a class of expanded clone.

v_gene	j_gene	abundance	d_gene	CDR3aa	CDR3nt
TRBV4-1	TRBJ2-2	-	TRBD1	CASSQEGQGWTGELFF	TGCGCCAGCAGCCAAGAGGGACAGGGATGGACCGGGGAGCTGTTTTTT
TRBV7-2	TRBJ1-2	many	-	CASSSIGYGYTF	TGTGCCAGCAGCTCGATCGGCTATGGCTACACCTTC
TRBV6-1	TRBJ1-2	-	-	CASRSGIPYGYAF	TGTGCCAGCAGATCGGGGATCCCGTATGGCTACGCCTTC
TRBV7-9	TRBJ2-1	few	-	CASSPDSDYNEQFF	TGTGCCAGCAGCCCTGACAGCGACTACAATGAGCAGTTCTTC
TRBV7-2	TRBJ2-7	-	-	CASSQGTLFYEQYF	TGTGCCAGCAGCCAAGGCACACTCTTCTACGAGCAGTACTTC
TRBV2	TRBJ2-3	-	TRBD1	CASSVQGATDTQYF	TGTGCCAGCAGTGTACAGGGGGCTACAGATACGCAGTATTTT
TRBV11-1	TRBJ2-2	-	TRBD2	CASSLAVAGDTGELFF	TGTGCCAGCAGCTTAGCAGTAGCGGGAGACACCGGGGAGCTGTTTTTT
TRBV4-3	TRBJ2-1	-	TRBD2	CASSQENSGLYNEQFF	TGCGCCAGCAGCCAAGAAAATAGCGGGCTTTACAATGAGCAGTTCTTC
TRBV12-3/TRBV12-4	TRBJ2-1	few	TRBD1	CATRGTATYNEQFF	TGTGCCACGCGAGGGACAGCGACCTACAATGAGCAGTTCTTC
TRBV27	TRBJ2-1	-	TRBD1	CASSGDSPYEQFF	TGTGCCAGCAGCGGGGACAGCCCCTATGAGCAGTTCTTC
TRBV4-3	TRBJ2-2	few	TRBD2	CASSPGTSGSGELFF	TGCGCCAGCAGCCCAGGGACTAGCGGGTCCGGGGAGCTGTTTTTT
TRBV2	TRBJ2-3	-	TRBD1	CASSGQGAYLDTQYF	TGTGCCAGCAGTGGACAGGGGGCCTACCTGGATACGCAGTATTTT
TRBV20-1	TRBJ2-1	many	TRBD2	CSASGTSGFISYNEQFF	TGCAGTGCTTCTGGGACTAGCGGGTTTATCTCCTACAATGAGCAGTTCTTC
TRBV20-1	TRBJ1-6	-	-	CSAASGHNNSPLHF	TGCAGTGCTGCTTCGGGACATAATAATTCACCCCTCCACTTT
TRBV4-3	TRBJ2-7	-	-	CASSRSHPPVYEQYF	TGCGCCAGCAGTCGTTCCCACCCTCCCGTTTACGAGCAGTACTTC
TRBV28	TRBJ1-5	-	-	CASSWVRESPLHF	TGTGCCAGCAGTTGGGTCAGGGAGTCGCCCCTGCATTTT
TRBV5-5	TRBJ1-1	-	TRBD1	CASSRQGAGTEAFF	TGTGCCAGCAGCAGACAGGGGGCTGGCACTGAAGCTTTCTTT
TRBV6-2/TRBV6-3	TRBJ2-7	many	-	CASSYSRAVLEYF	TGTGCCAGCAGTTACTCTCGGGCGGTTTTGGAGTACTTC
TRBV3-1	TRBJ2-7	-	-	CASNPRTDDAYEQYF	TGTGCCAGCAACCCCCGGACGGACGATGCCTACGAGCAGTACTTC
TRBV25-1	TRBJ2-1	-	-	CASSLLATPYNEQFF	TGTGCCAGCAGTTTATTGGCTACCCCCTACAATGAGCAGTTCTTC
TRBV7-2	TRBJ2-7	few	TRBD1	CASSLRQGGTYEQYF	TGTGCCAGCAGCTTACGACAGGGGGGAACCTACGAGCAGTACTTC
TRBV27	TRBJ1-2	-	TRBD1	CAGSPSTGGVTGYTF	TGTGCCGGCAGTCCATCGACAGGGGGCGTAACGGGCTACACCTTC
TRBV27	TRBJ1-3	few	-	CASSTGSGNTIYF	TGTGCCAGCAGTACAGGGTCTGGAAACACCATATATTTT
TRBV5-1	TRBJ2-1	-	-	CASSLGQVWGEQFF	TGCGCCAGCAGCCTAGGACAAGTTTGGGGTGAGCAGTTCTTC
TRBV20-1	TRBJ1-2	few	-	CSARDGPNYGYTF	TGCAGTGCTAGAGATGGGCCAAACTATGGCTACACCTTC
TRBV2	TRBJ2-3	few	-	CASSEPQQRVTDTQYF	TGTGCCAGCAGTGAACCCCAGCAAAGGGTCACAGATACGCAGTATTTT
TRBV7-9	TRBJ2-3	-	TRBD1	CASSLGRTGSTDAQYF	TGTGCCAGCAGCTTAGGGCGGACAGGGAGCACAGATGCGCAGTATTTT
TRBV6-1	TRBJ2-7	few	TRBD2	CASSTAYSGRFYEQYF	TGTGCCAGCAGCACCGCCTATAGCGGGAGGTTTTACGAGCAGTACTTC
TRBV5-1	TRBJ2-3	-	-	CASTLGDSPGTDTQYF	TGCGCCAGCACCCTTGGGGACTCACCTGGAACAGATACGCAGTATTTT
TRBV29-1	TRBJ1-1	few	-	CSVVMNTEAFF	TGCAGCGTTGTAATGAACACTGAAGCTTTCTTT
TRBV4-2	TRBJ1-4	few	-	CASSQDWALKREKLFF	TGTGCCAGCAGCCAAGATTGGGCACTCAAGAGGGAAAAACTGTTTTTT
TRBV10-3	TRBJ1-2	-	-	CAISEDGGLDGYTF	TGTGCCATCAGTGAGGACGGGGGGCTGGATGGCTACACCTTC
TRBV6-1	TRBJ2-1	many	TRBD2	CASSDLADFYNEQFF	TGTGCCAGCAGTGATCTAGCGGATTTTTACAATGAGCAGTTCTTC
TRBV19	TRBJ1-2	-	-	CASSMVDVNYGYTF	TGTGCCAGTAGTATGGTTGACGTAAACTATGGCTACACCTTC
TRBV6-1	TRBJ2-2	-	TRBD1	CASSFRDRVRTGELFF	TGTGCCAGCAGTTTCAGGGACAGGGTTCGCACCGGGGAGCTGTTTTTT
TRBV18	TRBJ2-2	-	TRBD1	CASSPPGQRNTGELFF	TGTGCCAGCTCACCACCGGGACAGAGGAACACCGGGGAGCTGTTTTTT
TRBV4-1	TRBJ1-1	once	-	CASSPPGSIVKAFF	TGCGCCAGCAGCCCCCCAGGGTCCATAGTTAAAGCTTTCTTT
TRBV20-1	TRBJ2-7	few	-	CSARGGWLYTYEQYF	TGCAGTGCTAGAGGTGGATGGCTCTATACCTACGAGCAGTACTTC
TRBV10-3	TRBJ2-7	-	TRBD1	CAISGPTGPGYEQYF	TGTGCCATCAGTGGACCGACAGGGCCAGGCTACGAGCAGTACTTC
TRBV7-2	TRBJ2-1	few	TRBD1	CASSPTGAGAYNEQFF	TGTGCCAGCAGCCCTACAGGGGCCGGGGCCTACAATGAGCAGTTCTTC
TRBV28	TRBJ2-5	many	-	CASSLYLGRSQETQYF	TGTGCCAGCAGTTTATATTTGGGGAGAAGTCAAGAGACCCAGTACTTC
TRBV18	TRBJ2-7	few	-	CASSPGREQYF	TGTGCCAGCTCACCTGGCCGCGAGCAGTACTTC
TRBV4-1	TRBJ2-3	-	-	CASSQEVLGADTQYF	TGCGCCAGCAGCCAAGAGGTGTTGGGGGCAGATACGCAGTATTTT
TRBV2	TRBJ1-2	-	-	CASLSGGGRKNYYGYTF	TGTGCCAGCCTCTCCGGGGGGGGACGTAAGAACTACTATGGCTACACCTTC
TRBV6-1	TRBJ2-3	-	TRBD2	CAISERLAGGPGTDTQYF	TGTGCCATCAGTGAGAGACTAGCTGGAGGGCCCGGCACAGATACGCAGTATTTT
TRBV4-3	TRBJ2-6	-	-	CASSQETGANVLTF	TGCGCCAGCAGCCAAGAGACTGGGGCCAACGTCCTGACTTTC
TRBV4-1	TRBJ2-3	many	-	CASSQAPTGTQYF	TGCGCCAGCAGCCAAGCCCCCACCGGGACGCAGTATTTT
TRBV7-2	TRBJ1-5	few	-	CASSLGPAQPQHF	TGTGCCAGCAGCTTGGGGCCAGCTCAGCCCCAGCATTTT
TRBV10-3	TRBJ2-2	few	TRBD2	CAIRTGTSGANTGELFF	TGTGCCATCAGAACCGGGACTAGCGGGGCGAACACCGGGGAGCTGTTTTTT
TRBV5-1	TRBJ1-2	-	-	CASSLEGTSYGYTF	TGCGCCAGCAGCTTGGAAGGGACAAGCTATGGCTACACCTTC
TRBV7-6	TRBJ2-6	-	-	CASSSYSGANFLTF	TGTGCCAGCAGCTCCTACTCTGGGGCCAACTTCCTGACTTTC
TRBV24-1	TRBJ2-1	-	-	CATSDLRVGVNEQFF	TGTGCCACCAGTGATTTGAGGGTCGGGGTCAATGAGCAGTTCTTC